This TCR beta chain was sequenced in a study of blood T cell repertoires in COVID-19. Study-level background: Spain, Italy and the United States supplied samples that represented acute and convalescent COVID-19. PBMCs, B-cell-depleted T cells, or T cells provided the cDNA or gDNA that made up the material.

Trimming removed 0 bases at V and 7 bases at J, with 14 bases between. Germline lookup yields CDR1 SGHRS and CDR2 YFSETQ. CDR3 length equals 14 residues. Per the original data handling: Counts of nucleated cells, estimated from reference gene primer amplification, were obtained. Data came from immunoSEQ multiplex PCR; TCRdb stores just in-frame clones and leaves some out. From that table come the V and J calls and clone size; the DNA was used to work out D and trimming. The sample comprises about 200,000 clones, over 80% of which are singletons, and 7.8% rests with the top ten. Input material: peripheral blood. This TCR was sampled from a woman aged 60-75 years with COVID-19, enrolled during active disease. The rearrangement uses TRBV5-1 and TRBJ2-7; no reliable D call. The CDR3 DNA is TGCGCCAGCAGCTTGGCTCAATCGGTTGATGAGCAGTACTTC. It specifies CASSLAQSVDEQYF.